A single sample gave rise to the 17 T cell receptor beta chains below, sequenced in a study of T cells after posttransplantation cyclophosphamide. TCRdb's table, derived via immunoSEQ multiplex PCR, lists solely in-frame clones and lacks some. The sample is made up of about 36,000 clones, none counted only once. The sequencing sample was made of PBMCs. These receptors came from a girl aged 10-17 years in good health, CMV-negative, and a related stem cell transplant donor.

There are a few counts of this clone. The J gene is TRBJ2-2, the V gene TRBV30, with 7 bases fitting TRBD1. The CDR3 is made up of 16 amino acids. The germline V gene has CDR1 GTSNPN and CDR2 SVGIG (reference sequence). The V gene end was trimmed by 0 bases and the J gene end by 2 bases; junction bases not matched to a gene: 6. CDR3 DNA: TGTGCCTGGAGTGTACTGGGGACAGTTAACACCGGGGAGCTGTTTTTT. This codes for CAWSVLGTVNTGELFF.

This clone was counted only a few times. CDR3 protein: CASSVDGLAELAITDTQYF. CDR3 in DNA: TGTGCCAGCAGCGTAGACGGACTAGCGGAGTTAGCAATAACAGATACGCAGTATTTT. This chain joins TRBV9 and TRBJ2-3; 10 bases fit TRBD2. J lost 3 bases, V lost 0 bases, and 13 bases had no gene match. Germline V gene data show CDR1 as SGDLS and CDR2 as YYNGEE. The CDR3 has 19 amino acids.

This clone was counted at least ten times. The chain has TRBV27 and TRBJ1-5; D might be TRBD1 (6 bases). Germline V gene lookup returns CDR1 MNHEY and CDR2 SMNVEV (reference sequence). The CDR3 length is 15 residues. With 4 bases removed from V and 2 bases from J, the gap between germline ends came to 12 bases. The CDR3 region has the DNA TGTGCCAGCAGTTCCGCCCCAGGGGGCAATCAGCCCCAGCATTTT. This sequence encodes CASSSAPGGNQPQHF.

This clone has at least ten counts. This chain links TRBV19 with TRBJ2-5; 7 bases fit TRBD1. There are 15 residues in the CDR3. The germline gives CDR1 LNHDA, CDR2 SQIVND (reference sequence). V shed 10 bases and J 1 base; nucleotides not matched to a gene: 12. The DNA of the CDR3 is TGTGCCACCAAGACCCGGGACAGCCGCCAAGAGACCCAGTACTTC. Protein product: CATKTRDSRQETQYF.

The rearrangement uses TRBV27 and TRBJ2-1, with 12 bases lining up with TRBD1. With V trimmed by 5 bases and J by 10 bases, 9 bases remained unmatched. This CDR3 is 15 amino acids long. Germline V lookup: CDR1 MNHEY, CDR2 SMNVEV (reference sequence). The CDR3 nucleotides are TGTGCCAGCAGTGGAGCGGGACAGGGGGCAAAGGAGCAGTTCTTC. Its protein is CASSGAGQGAKEQFF.

The sample holds many counts of this clone. The chain carries TRBV7-3 and TRBJ1-1; 12 bases are a match to TRBD1. V lost 0 bases to trimming and J lost 4 bases; unmatched junction nucleotides: 3. Germline V gives CDR1 SGHTA, CDR2 FQGTGA. The CDR3 loop spans 16 amino acids. CDR3 sequence: CASSLTGTGGFTEAFF. CDR3 bases: TGTGCCAGCAGCTTAACCGGGACAGGGGGCTTCACTGAAGCTTTCTTT. Complete variable domain (other parts from reference TRBV7-3 and TRBJ1-1): GAGVSQTPSNKVTEKGKYVELRCDPISGHTALYWYRQSLGQGPEFLIYFQGTGAADDSGLPNDRFFAVRPEGSVSTLKIQRTERGDSAVYLCASSLTGTGGFTEAFFGQGTRLTVV.

This clone was observed at least ten times. This rearrangement joins TRBV4-2 to TRBJ1-3, with D possibly being TRBD1 (6 bases). Trimming removed 4 bases from V and 0 bases from J, with 22 bases in between. In germline, CDR1 is LGHNA, CDR2 YNFKEQ. This CDR3 comprises 19 residues. CDR3: CASSPARDIWDISGNTIYF. The CDR3, as DNA: TGTGCCAGCAGCCCTGCCCGAGACATTTGGGACATCTCTGGAAACACCATATATTTT.

This clone was seen only a few times. The rearrangement uses TRBV6-1 and TRBJ1-1, with TRBD1 matching over 10 bases. In germline, CDR1 is MNHNS, CDR2 SASEGT. The CDR3 is 14 amino acids. V lost 11 bases and J lost 1; bases outside the gene matches: 7. This CDR3 reads CAATGTGANTEAFF. Written as DNA, the CDR3 is TGTGCCGCAACCGGGACAGGGGCGAACACTGAAGCTTTCTTT.

This sequence joins TRBV18 and TRBJ2-3, with 8 nucleotides matching TRBD1. The CDR3 has 14 residues. The trim removed 8 bases at V and 0 bases at J, leaving 4 bases unmatched. CDR1 and CDR2 (germline): KGHSH, LQKENI. CDR3 DNA: TGTGCCAGCACCCGGGACAGGAGCACAGATACGCAGTATTTT. Its translation is CASTRDRSTDTQYF.

This clone turned up a few times. The DNA for the CDR3 is TGTGCCAGCAGCTGGACAGCCGATCAGCCCCAGCATTTT. This encodes CASSWTADQPQHF. The chain joins TRBV6-4 to TRBJ1-5; D possibly corresponds to TRBD1 (6 bases). V lost 6 bases and J lost 5, with 11 bases in between. There are 13 residues in the CDR3. Germline CDR1 reads MRHNA; CDR2 reads SNTAGT.

The gene calls are TRBV5-6 and TRBJ2-2; D might be TRBD2 (6 bases). Germline CDR1 is SGHDT and CDR2 is YYEEEE. Deletions cut 0 bases from V and 4 bases from J, with 16 bases between. CDR3 length: 17 amino acids. The CDR3 region has the DNA TGTGCCAGCAGCTTGGGGGGACGGGGAGGATCCACCGGGGAGCTGTTTTTT. Its translation: CASSLGGRGGSTGELFF.

In its sample, this clone was seen many times. The CDR3 region has the DNA TGCGCCAGCAGCAGGGGGACAGTGAACACTGAAGCTTTCTTT. Amino acid sequence: CASSRGTVNTEAFF. J is TRBJ1-1 and V is TRBV5-1; 7 positions match TRBD1. The ends lost 4 bases at V and 0 bases at J; junction bases unmatched: 3. The CDR3 runs to 14 residues. Germline CDR1 reads SGHRS; CDR2 reads YFSETQ.

This clone was seen at least ten times. V and J are TRBV7-3 and TRBJ2-2, with a tentative D call TRBD1 (5 bases). The CDR3 is 15 residues long. Germline values: CDR1 SGHTA, CDR2 FQGTGA. Trimming pared 6 bases from V and 3 bases from J, leaving 14 bases between. The CDR3 DNA reads TGTGCCAGCAGTCCCACAGGAGTTGACACCGGGGAGCTGTTTTTT. It codes for CASSPTGVDTGELFF.

This clone was counted many times. The chain is built from TRBV30 and TRBJ1-5; the D is unclear. Between the trimmed V and J ends, which lost 2 bases and 7 bases, there was a span of 12 bases. Germline assignment: CDR1 GTSNPN and CDR2 SVGIG (reference sequence). The CDR3 runs to 13 residues. For the CDR3, the DNA is TGTGCCTGGAGTTTGCGGGTTTTACAGCCCCAGCATTTT. Amino acid sequence: CAWSLRVLQPQHF.

This clone was found many times. This chain uses TRBV6-4 with TRBJ1-5; D is perhaps TRBD1 (5 bases). The V gene's germline CDR1 is MRHNA and CDR2 SNTAGT. V dropped 6 bases and J dropped 0 bases, with 15 bases sitting between them. The CDR3 consists of 16 residues. CDR3 loop: CASRPEHGGSNQPQHF. As DNA, the CDR3 is TGTGCCAGCAGGCCAGAACACGGGGGTAGCAATCAGCCCCAGCATTTT.

This clone was recorded at least ten times. This chain joins TRBV5-1 and TRBJ2-2; 8 bases are shared with TRBD1. The germline V gene has CDR1 SGHRS and CDR2 YFSETQ. There are 16 residues in the CDR3. The J segment lost 3 bases and the V segment lost 3 bases, leaving 7 bases of the junction unmatched. Here the CDR3 DNA reads TGCGCCAGCAGCTGGCGGACAGGGACCTACACCGGGGAGCTGTTTTTT. This gives the protein CASSWRTGTYTGELFF.

Concerning this clone itself: Additional DNA sequences in this sample encode the identical CDR3. This chain links TRBV28 with TRBJ1-2; TRBD1 might be the D (5 bases). Between the trimmed V and J ends, which lost 3 bases and 3 bases, there was a span of 8 bases. CDR3 size: 13 residues. Germline CDR1 and CDR2: MDHEN and SYDVKM. The CDR3 bases are TGTGCCAGCAGTTTGGGGGGTGACTATGGCTACACCTTC. Translated: CASSLGGDYGYTF.